Listed below are T cell receptor beta chains from one sample, sequenced in a study of shared clonotypes between healthy human individuals. Method: immunoSEQ multiplex PCR; TCRdb's copy keeps in-frame clones and lacks some. This table has roughly 300,000 clones, around 70% appearing once. Sample: memory CD4+ T cells sorted from blood. These receptors originate from a man younger than 40 in good health. CDR3s include the opening cysteine and the closing phenylalanine or tryptophan. D genes are given only for firm matches. Rows may omit the clone size; those that give it use once, few, many or a size class.

abundance | j_gene | v_gene | d_gene | len | CDR3aa | CDR3nt
- | TRBJ2-7 | TRBV6-6 | - | 14 | CSHSMGGPSYEQYF | TGTTCACACTCCATGGGCGGGCCCTCCTACGAGCAGTACTTC
- | TRBJ1-1 | TRBV7-9 | - | 13 | CASTLGSNTEAFF | TGTGCCAGCACGCTGGGGTCGAACACTGAAGCTTTCTTT
- | TRBJ1-5 | TRBV5-3 | - | 16 | CARSLAPTDSNQPQHF | TGTGCCAGAAGCTTGGCCCCGACGGATAGCAATCAGCCCCAGCATTTT
- | TRBJ2-1 | TRBV28 | - | 12 | CASSTHYNEQFF | TGTGCCAGCAGTACCCACTACAATGAGCAGTTCTTC
few | TRBJ1-5 | TRBV15 | - | 15 | CATSSEIRGNQPQHF | TGTGCCACCAGCAGTGAAATCAGGGGAAATCAGCCCCAGCATTTT
- | TRBJ1-4 | TRBV25-1 | TRBD1 | 14 | CASSWTGRNEKLFF | TGTGCCAGCAGCTGGACAGGACGGAATGAAAAACTGTTTTTT
- | TRBJ2-1 | TRBV5-4 | TRBD2 | 16 | CASSHRLAGVPNEQFF | TGTGCCAGCAGCCACCGACTGGCGGGAGTTCCTAATGAGCAGTTCTTC
few | TRBJ2-6 | TRBV5-4 | TRBD1 | 18 | CASSFGQGGFSGANVLTF | TGTGCCAGCAGCTTTGGACAGGGGGGCTTTTCTGGGGCCAACGTCCTGACTTTC
- | TRBJ1-4 | TRBV9 | TRBD1 | 15 | CASSADRGPNEKLFF | TGTGCCAGCAGCGCGGACAGGGGGCCTAATGAAAAACTGTTTTTT
- | TRBJ1-1 | TRBV10-3 | TRBD1 | 14 | CAIRPGGGDTEAFF | TGTGCCATCAGACCTGGAGGGGGCGACACTGAAGCTTTCTTT
- | TRBJ2-7 | TRBV27 | - | 16 | CASSYTGGGRIYEQYF | TGTGCCAGCAGCTACACCGGTGGGGGCAGGATCTACGAGCAGTACTTC
- | TRBJ2-7 | TRBV5-6 | - | 12 | CASSRVELGQYF | TGTGCCAGCAGCAGAGTTGAACTTGGGCAGTACTTC
- | TRBJ2-1 | TRBV15 | - | 14 | CATSRDLLSPLQFF | TGTGCCACCAGCAGAGATCTTTTGAGTCCCCTGCAGTTCTTC
- | TRBJ2-3 | TRBV6-1 | - | 16 | CASSEAAYTSTDTQYF | TGTGCCAGCAGTGAAGCGGCGTATACTAGCACAGATACGCAGTATTTT
- | TRBJ2-7 | TRBV6-1 | TRBD1 | 14 | CASSDQGASYEQYF | TGTGCCAGCAGTGATCAGGGGGCGTCATACGAGCAGTACTTC
- | TRBJ2-5 | TRBV15 | TRBD1 | 16 | CATSRVRGLPQETQYF | TGTGCCACCAGCAGAGTAAGGGGGCTTCCCCAAGAGACCCAGTACTTC
- | TRBJ1-5 | TRBV14 | - | 17 | CASSPSASGRVNQPQHF | TGTGCCAGCAGCCCGTCAGCCTCGGGACGGGTTAATCAGCCCCAGCATTTT
once | TRBJ1-2 | TRBV10-3 | - | 14 | CASEAGSANYGYTF | TGTGCCTCAGAGGCCGGTTCAGCTAACTATGGCTACACCTTC
once | TRBJ2-7 | TRBV5-5 | - | 13 | CASRSHSSYEQYF | TGTGCCAGCAGGTCACATAGCTCCTACGAGCAGTACTTC
- | TRBJ1-2 | TRBV10-2 | - | 14 | CASSDMGGNDGYTF | TGCGCCAGCAGTGATATGGGAGGCAACGATGGCTACACCTTC
- | TRBJ2-2 | TRBV9 | - | 15 | CASSKQGPNTGELFF | TGTGCCAGCAGCAAACAGGGACCGAACACCGGGGAGCTGTTTTTT